The T cell receptor (beta chain) under discussion was sequenced for a study of beta chain features in type 1 diabetes. Findings and caveats of the study: TCRB CDR3 length was moderately but significantly reduced in all four CD4+ subsets of Type 1 diabetes patients.

Details on this clone: Antigen: not known.

What was sequenced were expressed TCRB transcripts, since all of the isolated RNA had been reverse transcribed. Produced via immunoSEQ multiplex PCR; TCRdb's table is partial and in-frame only. Counted here are about 650,000 clones, under 15% occurring once; the ten biggest clones make up 0.095% to 0.15%. This CDR3 spans 14 amino acids. Between the trimmed V and J ends, which lost 5 bases and 5 bases, there was a span of 13 bases. CDR1 and CDR2 from the germline V gene are SGHTA and FQGNSA. This chain joins TRBV7-2 and TRBJ1-5; tentatively, D is TRBD1 (6 bases). This receptor was obtained from a young man with type 1 diabetes. Sequencing used naive CD4+ T cells from blood. For the CDR3, the DNA is TGTGCCAGCAGCCAAACGAACAGGGATCAGCCCCAGCATTTT. This codes for CASSQTNRDQPQHF. The variable domain in full, with the rest retrieved from reference TRBV7-2 and TRBJ1-5, is GAGVSQSPSNKVTEKGKDVELRCDPISGHTALYWYRQSLGQGLEFLIYFQGNSAPDKSGLPSDRFSAERTGGSVSTLTIQRTQQEDSAVYLCASSQTNRDQPQHFGDGTRLSIL.